Sequencing of this TCR beta chain was carried out in a study of identical twins. cDNA carried unique molecular identifiers, and a universal primer site was added by template switching. From the 5' RACE reads, TCRdb called clonotypes with MiXCR, one entry per CDR3 protein. The repertoire holds hundreds of thousands of distinct CDR3 sequences, with about 7% as singletons. In its sample, this clonotype was seen many times. The antigen is unknown. Findings and limits, study-wide: Monozygotic twins shared more out-of-frame TCR alpha than recombination models predicted. In cord blood, abundant beta clonotypes had fewer insertions; memory showed no trend. Excess twin sharing in beta out-of-frame sequences was weaker.

This sample was shared with a second study, whose subject was yellow fever vaccine responses in identical twins.

The sequenced material came from memory (CD45RO+) T cells sorted from blood. The sequence was obtained from a woman aged 18-30 years in good health.

CDR3 amino acids: CASSRGQGAGAFF. CDR3 nucleotide sequence: TGTGCCAGCAGCCGGGGACAGGGGGCCGGGGCTTTCTTT. This chain joins TRBV3-1 and TRBJ1-1; 12 nucleotides agree with TRBD1. After removal of 4 bases from V and 11 bases from J, the junction contained 5 bases not matched to a gene. Germline V lookup: CDR1 LGHDT, CDR2 YNNKEL (reference sequence). The CDR3 loop spans 13 amino acids. The complete variable domain, with remaining parts taken from reference TRBV3-1 and TRBJ1-1, reads DTAVSQTPKYLVTQMGNDKSIKCEQNLGHDTMYWYKQDSKKFLKIMFSYNNKELIINETVPNRFSPKSPDKAHLNLHINSLELGDSAVYFCASSRGQGAGAFFGQGTRLTVV.